The 10 T cell receptor beta chains below come from one sample, sequenced in a study of blood T cell repertoires in COVID-19. Profiling relied on immunoSEQ multiplex PCR, and the TCRdb table lists in-frame clones only, not all of them. The table lists 140,000 to 150,000 clones, more than 75% of them singletons, with roughly 4.5% in the top ten. What was sequenced was peripheral blood. The source is a man in his fifties or sixties with acute or convalescent COVID-19.

V gene TRBV9 combines with J gene TRBJ2-2; TRBD2 matches 14 bases. J was trimmed by 7 bases and V by 4 bases; bases with no gene match: 9. CDR3 size: 17 residues. CDR1 and CDR2 from the germline V gene are SGDLS and YYNGEE. CDR3 sequence (DNA): TGTGCCAGCAGCAGGGGGGGACTAGCGGGAGAAAACGGGGAGCTGTTTTTT. Its protein product is CASSRGGLAGENGELFF.

The gene calls are TRBV11-1 and TRBJ2-3, with D maybe TRBD2 (6 bases). Germline V gene sequence: CDR1 SGHAT, CDR2 FQDESV (reference sequence). The germline V and J ends were trimmed by 2 bases and 6 bases, with 12 bases remaining between them. This CDR3 is 14 amino acids long. This CDR3 reads CASSLSPSADTQYF. In DNA form, the CDR3 reads TGTGCCAGCAGCTTATCCCCTAGCGCCGATACGCAGTATTTT.

This clone was observed a single time. V and J are TRBV12-3 or TRBV12-4 and TRBJ2-7, with D unresolved. Trimming took off 2 bases at V and 7 bases at J, with 9 bases between the two ends. The CDR3 totals 12 residues. The CDR3 nucleotides are TGTGCCAGCAGTTTATCACCCGCGGAGCAGTACTTC. Amino acids: CASSLSPAEQYF.

This chain joins TRBV29-1 and TRBJ1-1, with 7 bases aligning to TRBD1. The CDR3 is made up of 16 amino acids. CDR1 and CDR2 (germline): SQVTM, ANQGSEA. This CDR3 reads CSGATDRVGEGTEAFF. In DNA, the CDR3 is TGCAGTGGTGCAACTGACAGGGTCGGTGAGGGCACTGAAGCTTTCTTT. The entire variable domain, with the rest obtained from reference TRBV29-1 and TRBJ1-1, is as follows: SAVISQKPSRDICQRGTSLTIQCQVDSQVTMMFWYRQQPGQSLTLIATANQGSEATYESGFVIDKFPISRPNLTFSTLTVSNMSPEDSSIYLCSGATDRVGEGTEAFFGQGTRLTVV.

J is TRBJ2-7 and V is TRBV5-1; D is undetermined. Germline V gene lookup returns CDR1 SGHRS and CDR2 YFSETQ. Deletions cut 1 base from V and 7 bases from J, with 18 bases between. The CDR3 consists of 15 residues. The CDR3 sequence: CASSLLSAPVSEQYF. The CDR3 bases are TGCGCCAGCAGCTTGCTAAGCGCTCCCGTATCGGAGCAGTACTTC.

The V call is TRBV18, the J call TRBJ2-7; no clear D. V lost 1 base and J lost 3, with 7 bases in between. Germline CDR1 is KGHSH and CDR2 is LQKENI. The CDR3 has 13 amino acids. The CDR3 protein is CASSPLRNYEQYF. The DNA for the CDR3 is TGTGCCAGCTCACCACTGCGGAACTACGAGCAGTACTTC. Drawing the rest from reference TRBV18 and TRBJ2-7, the complete variable domain is NAGVMQNPRHLVRRRGQEARLRCSPMKGHSHVYWYRQLPEEGLKFMVYLQKENIIDESGMPKERFSAEFPKEGPSILRIQQVVRGDSAAYFCASSPLRNYEQYFGPGTRLTVT.

This clone was seen only once. One junction end does not reproduce the germline sequence, and a read error may be involved. CDR3 sequence reads: CASSLGTGYQETQYF. Written as DNA, the CDR3 is TGTGCTAGCAGCTTAGGGACAGGGTACCAAGAGACCCAGTACTTC. The J gene is TRBJ2-5, the V gene TRBV7-7; 9 positions agree with TRBD1. The CDR3 sequence is 15 residues long. In germline, CDR1 is SSHAT, CDR2 FNYEAQ (reference sequence).

This clone was seen a single time. The J gene is TRBJ1-1, the V gene TRBV19; the D gene is possibly TRBD1 (6 bases). Trimming cost V 4 bases and J 4 bases, with 13 bases left between them. The CDR3 runs to 14 residues. CDR1 and CDR2 (germline): LNHDA, SQIVND (reference sequence). This CDR3 reads CASSTQGAGTEAFF. The CDR3 DNA reads TGTGCCAGTAGTACACAGGGTGCGGGCACTGAAGCTTTCTTT.

The chain joins TRBV5-1 to TRBJ1-2; TRBD1 might be the D (5 bases). The germline V gene encodes CDR1 SGHRS and CDR2 YFSETQ. With 6 bases removed from V and 8 bases from J, the gap between germline ends came to 17 bases. The CDR3 is 13 amino acids. CDR3 DNA: TGCGCCAGCATCGACAGCCCCTCCGGCGGCTACACCTTC. Translation gives CASIDSPSGGYTF.

This clone was seen a single time. The rearrangement uses TRBV6-5 and TRBJ2-7; 7 bases map to TRBD1. The CDR3 is 13 amino acids. Germline loops: CDR1 MNHEY, CDR2 SVGAGI. V lost 6 bases, J lost 2 bases, and 4 bases stayed unmatched. Here the CDR3 DNA reads TGTGCCAGCAGCAAAGGGACAGCCTACGAGCAGTACTTC. It encodes CASSKGTAYEQYF.